Each of the 29 T cell receptor beta chains below was sequenced from the same sample in a study of T cell clonality in common variable immunodeficiency. Sequencing used immunoSEQ multiplex PCR; TCRdb keeps in-frame clones, though not all of them. In total the sample includes about 40,000 clones, none of them seen once. The sequencing sample was made of peripheral blood mononuclear cells. Source of these receptors: a person between 18 and 75 years old in good health.

This clone was counted at least ten times. The CDR3 end falls 3 residues outside the read, so it is completed with the germline J gene. The V call is TRBV2, the J call TRBJ2-7, with a possible D match to TRBD2 (6 bases). CDR3 length: 14 amino acids. In germline, CDR1 is SNHLY, CDR2 FYNNEI. V shed 7 bases and J shed 5 bases, with 18 bases lying between them. CDR3 bases read: TGTGCCAGCATTAGGGCGGGGAGGTCTGACGAG. It yields the protein CASIRAGRSDE. The CDR3 reads in full as CASIRAGRSDEQYF.

This clone was detected ten times or more. The CDR3 end lies 3 residues beyond the end of the read and is filled in from the germline J gene. The chain couples TRBV19 to TRBJ2-2; TRBD2 matches 9 bases. V shed 3 bases and J 6 bases; nucleotides not matched to a gene: 11. Germline V gene lookup returns CDR1 LNHDA and CDR2 SQIVND (reference sequence). CDR3 length: 17 amino acids. CDR3 bases read: TGTGCCAGTAGTATTAGCCTAGCGGGAACCAGGTCCGGGGAG. This encodes CASSISLAGTRSGE. The full-length CDR3 reads as CASSISLAGTRSGELFF. The whole variable domain, remainder taken from reference TRBV19 and TRBJ2-2, is DGGITQSPKYLFRKEGQNVTLSCEQNLNHDAMYWYRQDPGQGLRLIYYSQIVNDFQKGDIAEGYSVSREKKESFPLTVTSAQKNPTAFYLCASSISLAGTRSGELFFGEGSRLTVL.

For this clone: The read finishes 3 residues shy of the CDR3 end, and the germline J gene is used to complete it. The rearrangement uses TRBV20-1 and TRBJ2-1; 11 nucleotides match TRBD2. The CDR3 runs to 15 residues. Germline V lookup: CDR1 DFQATT, CDR2 SNEGSKA (reference sequence). V was clipped by 1 base and J by 5 bases; unmatched bases: 4. CDR3 sequence reads: CSARVLGLADNEQFF. CDR3 bases read: TGCAGTGCTAGAGTATTGGGACTAGCGGACAATGAG.

This clone was counted many times. The CDR3 goes on 3 residues after the read ends, and that part is filled in from the germline J gene. The chain recombines TRBV7-8 with TRBJ1-5; D possibly corresponds to TRBD1 (5 bases). Germline CDR1 is SGHVS and CDR2 is FQNEAQ. Trimming left V 0 bases short and J 3 bases short, with 9 bases between. The CDR3 runs to 15 residues. CDR3 region: CASSLAAGSNQPQHF. The covered CDR3 bases are TGTGCCAGCAGCTTAGCGGCAGGGTCCAATCAGCCC.

Of note for this clone: Read sequence stops 3 residues before the CDR3 end, and the germline J gene provides the missing end. The chain employs TRBV19 and TRBJ1-5; D is unresolved. The CDR3 runs to 16 residues. Per germline, CDR1 LNHDA and CDR2 SQIVND (reference sequence). The V end lost 4 bases, the J end lost 4 bases, and 17 bases lay between the germline ends. The CDR3 DNA, read in part, is TGTGCCAGTAGTAGGGCTGTTGAGACGGAGAATCAGCCC. Its protein product is CASSRAVETENQP. The complete CDR3 reads CASSRAVETENQPQHF.

The sample holds many counts of this clone. The covered CDR3 bases are TGCAGTGCTAGTCCTTTAGCGGGGGGGCCCCAAGAGACC. Protein sequence: CSASPLAGGPQET. The full-length CDR3 reads as CSASPLAGGPQETQYF. The chain recombines TRBV20-1 with TRBJ2-5; 11 nucleotides match TRBD2. The read halts 3 residues ahead of the CDR3 end, with the missing end drawn from the germline J gene. The CDR3 has 16 amino acids. Germline V lookup: CDR1 DFQATT, CDR2 SNEGSKA (reference sequence). J was trimmed by 1 base and V by 3 bases; bases with no gene match: 7.

With regard to this clone: The read terminates 3 residues ahead of where the CDR3 ends, so the germline J gene completes it. The chain carries TRBV30 and TRBJ1-1, with D possibly matching TRBD1 (5 bases). The CDR3 spans 15 residues. Germline CDR1 reads GTSNPN; CDR2 reads SVGIG (reference sequence). The CDR3 sequence is CAWTLGRGTSYEAFF. The sequenced CDR3 bases are TGTGCCTGGACCCTAGGTAGGGGAACCTCCTACGAG.

This clone was counted ten times or more. Read data end 3 residues before the CDR3 end; the end is taken from the germline J gene. This sequence joins TRBV30 and TRBJ2-7; D is ambiguous. V lost 5 bases to trimming and J lost 1 base, with 9 bases between them. This CDR3 comprises 12 residues. From germline, CDR1 is GTSNPN and CDR2 SVGIG (reference sequence). CDR3 DNA, as far as it was read: TGTGCCTGGGGCCTGGTATCCTACGAG. Translating gives CAWGLVSYE. The entire CDR3 sequence reads CAWGLVSYEQYF.

Worth noting for this clone: The read is 3 residues too short to cover the CDR3 end, so that end is filled in from the germline J gene. The genes are TRBV7-2 and TRBJ2-2; weak D call: TRBD1 (5 bases). The CDR3 consists of 14 residues. Germline assignment: CDR1 SGHTA and CDR2 FQGNSA. The CDR3 spells CASSPQRGNEKLFF. The covered CDR3 bases are TGTGCCAGCAGCCCACAAAGGGGCAATGAAAAG. The full variable domain, rest sourced from reference TRBV7-2 and TRBJ2-2, is GAGVSQSPSNKVTEKGKDVELRCDPISGHTALYWYRQSLGQGLEFLIYFQGNSAPDKSGLPSDRFSAERTGGSVSTLTIQRTQQEDSAVYLCASSPQRGNEKLFFGEGSRLTVL.

This clone was counted many times. The read is 3 residues too short to cover the CDR3 end, so that end is filled in from the germline J gene. The chain uses TRBV20-1 and TRBJ1-1; a weak D match, TRBD1 (5 bases). Per germline, CDR1 DFQATT and CDR2 SNEGSKA (reference sequence). V was shortened by 1 base and J by 4 bases, with 13 bases between the two germline ends. The CDR3 is made up of 14 amino acids. The CDR3 bases that were read are TGCAGTGCTAGAGGTCAGGGCTTTCGCACTGAA. Its protein product is CSARGQGFRTE. The entire CDR3 protein is CSARGQGFRTEAFF.

This clone showed up many times. The missing CDR3 end, 3 residues past where the read stops, is filled in from the germline J gene. The rearrangement links TRBV20-1 to TRBJ1-5; 7 bases map to TRBD1. V lost 6 bases to trimming and J lost 1 base; unmatched junction nucleotides: 15. Looked up from germline, CDR1 is DFQATT and CDR2 is SNEGSKA (reference sequence). The CDR3 is made up of 17 amino acids. The CDR3 is CSAADRMASGSNQPQHF. Partial CDR3 DNA: TGCAGTGCGGCGGACAGGATGGCGTCGGGGAGCAATCAGCCC.

This clone was seen many times. The read ends 3 residues before the CDR3 terminus; that terminus is restored from the germline J gene. The chain is built from TRBV20-1 and TRBJ2-4; 10 bases line up with TRBD2. CDR3 size: 19 residues. CDR1 is DFQATT and CDR2 is SNEGSKA in the germline V gene (reference sequence). V lost 0 bases to trimming and J lost 0 bases; unmatched junction nucleotides: 11. CDR3 DNA (partial): TGCAGTGCTAGAGATTCGGTGCTAGCGGGAGATCTAGCCAAAAACATT. Translating it yields CSARDSVLAGDLAKNI. In full, the CDR3 is CSARDSVLAGDLAKNIQYF.

This clone appeared many times. The sequence runs out 3 residues before the end of the CDR3; the remainder is reconstructed from the germline J gene. The chain recombines TRBV18 with TRBJ1-2, with 8 bases that match TRBD1. This CDR3 contains 15 residues. CDR1 KGHSH and CDR2 LQKENI come from the germline V gene. After removal of 0 bases from V and 6 bases from J, the junction contained 6 bases not matched to a gene. The chain's CDR3 is CASSPPAGGADGYTF. The part of the CDR3 DNA that was read is TGTGCCAGCTCACCACCCGCAGGGGGCGCGGATGGC.

This clone was detected many times. The read comes to an end 3 residues before the CDR3 does, leaving the germline J gene to fill in the end. The chain recombines TRBV6-1 with TRBJ2-7; D perhaps matches TRBD2 (6 bases). The CDR3 consists of 12 residues. Trimming took off 4 bases at V and 6 bases at J, with 10 bases between the two ends. CDR1 MNHNS and CDR2 SASEGT come from the germline V gene. CDR3 DNA (partial): TGTGCCAGCAGTGTTGCCGGGGGCGAG. The encoded protein is CASSVAGGE. The entire CDR3 protein is CASSVAGGEQYF.

There are many counts of this clone. The read gets to within 3 residues of the CDR3 end, and the germline J gene fills in the rest. The chain combines TRBV30 with TRBJ2-2; TRBD2 is a possible D gene (5 bases). CDR3 length equals 13 residues. Looked up from germline, CDR1 is GTSNPN and CDR2 is SVGIG (reference sequence). Between the trimmed V and J ends, which lost 5 bases and 8 bases, there was a span of 15 bases. This CDR3 is CAWDSFGVGELFF. The CDR3 bases that were read are TGTGCCTGGGACTCATTCGGGGTGGGGGAG.

This clone was picked up a small number of times. The read comes to an end 3 residues before the CDR3 does, leaving the germline J gene to fill in the end. The chain joins TRBV19 to TRBJ1-2, with a tentative D call TRBD1 (6 bases). CDR1 LNHDA and CDR2 SQIVND come from the germline V gene (reference sequence). The CDR3 runs 14 residues. The CDR3 bases that were read are TGTGCCAGTAGTGTTGGAGGCAGGGGCTACGAC. This encodes CASSVGGRGYD. The whole CDR3 region reads CASSVGGRGYDYTF.

This clone was counted at least ten times. The read finishes 3 residues shy of the CDR3 end, and the germline J gene is used to complete it. J is TRBJ2-3 and V is TRBV20-1; 9 positions match TRBD2. Trimming cost V 4 bases and J 6 bases; bases outside gene matches: 11. This CDR3 is built from 15 residues. The germline CDR1 and CDR2 sequences are DFQATT and SNEGSKA (reference sequence). The CDR3 here is CSATPLAGGRDTQYF. Partial CDR3 DNA: TGCAGTGCTACTCCCCTGGCGGGAGGGCGCGATACG.

This clone was seen many times. The read gets to within 3 residues of the CDR3 end, and the germline J gene fills in the rest. The chain has TRBV20-1 and TRBJ1-5; D is possibly TRBD1 (5 bases). Germline CDR1 is DFQATT and CDR2 is SNEGSKA (reference sequence). The CDR3 spans 14 residues. The V gene lost 6 bases and the J gene lost 4 bases, with 16 bases spanning the gap. The CDR3 reads CSAALGLWNQPQHF. The DNA read from the CDR3 is TGCAGTGCAGCATTGGGGCTATGGAATCAGCCC.

As regards this clone: The CDR3 end lies 3 residues beyond the end of the read and is filled in from the germline J gene. The chain recombines TRBV19 with TRBJ2-7; D might be TRBD1 (6 bases). From germline, CDR1 is LNHDA and CDR2 SQIVND (reference sequence). CDR3 length: 14 amino acids. Trimming took off 3 bases at V and 5 bases at J, with 14 bases between the two ends. CDR3 DNA (partial): TGTGCCAGTAGTATGGAACAGGGTCTCCACGAG. This translates into CASSMEQGLHE. The whole CDR3 is CASSMEQGLHEQYF.

This clone was recorded at least ten times. The read is 3 residues too short to cover the CDR3 end, so that end is filled in from the germline J gene. The rearrangement links TRBV6-2 or TRBV6-3 to TRBJ1-6; D uncertain. Per germline, CDR1 MNHEY and CDR2 SVGEGT. CDR3 length: 14 amino acids. The V gene lost 2 bases and the J gene lost 9 bases, with 11 bases spanning the gap. Partial CDR3 DNA: TGTGCCAGCAGTTACGCGAGCGCGACTTCACCC. Translating gives CASSYASATSP. The whole CDR3 sequence is CASSYASATSPLHF.

A remark on this clone: The read terminates 3 residues ahead of where the CDR3 ends, so the germline J gene completes it. The rearrangement joins TRBV7-2 to TRBJ2-7; D gene uncertain. Trimming left V 5 bases short and J 6 bases short, with 11 bases between. Germline CDR1 reads SGHTA; CDR2 reads FQGNSA. There are 12 residues in the CDR3. Incomplete CDR3 DNA: TGTGCCAGCAGCCACCGAACCGGCGAG. Its protein is CASSHRTGE. The full CDR3 reads CASSHRTGEQYF.

This clone was seen many times. The DNA ends 3 residues before the CDR3 does, and the rest of the CDR3 is filled in from the germline J gene. The rearrangement uses TRBV6-1 and TRBJ2-1; tentative D call: TRBD2 (6 bases). Germline lookup yields CDR1 MNHNS and CDR2 SASEGT. With 4 bases removed from V and 0 bases from J, the gap between germline ends came to 16 bases. The CDR3 length is 17 residues. Partial CDR3 DNA: TGTGCCAGCAGTGTAGCTGGGGGGACGGGCTCCTACAATGAG. Encoded protein: CASSVAGGTGSYNE. In full, the CDR3 reads CASSVAGGTGSYNEQFF.

This clone was observed many times. The read ends 3 residues shy of where the CDR3 ends; the end is completed using the germline J gene. The chain joins TRBV5-1 to TRBJ2-5, with D perhaps TRBD1 (5 bases). The length of the CDR3 is 16 residues. The germline V gene has CDR1 SGHRS and CDR2 YFSETQ. The V end was cut by 0 bases, the J end by 5 bases, with 17 bases between. The CDR3 bases that were read are TGCGCCAGCAGCTTGGTTCCGACGACTCACAGGGAGACC. Protein sequence: CASSLVPTTHRET. The full CDR3 protein reads CASSLVPTTHRETQYF.

Note on this clone: The read terminates 3 residues ahead of where the CDR3 ends, so the germline J gene completes it. V is TRBV2 and J is TRBJ2-7; a weak D match, TRBD2 (6 bases). CDR1 is SNHLY, CDR2 FYNNEI, per germline. The CDR3 runs to 14 residues. Trimming stripped 5 bases from V and 0 bases from J, with 11 bases between. CDR3 DNA, as far as it was read: TGTGCCAGCAGTCTTCTAGCGAACTCCTACGAG. It encodes CASSLLANSYE. The CDR3 reads in full as CASSLLANSYEQYF.

Comments on this clone: Read data end 3 residues before the CDR3 end; the end is taken from the germline J gene. This sequence joins TRBV7-3 and TRBJ2-3; TRBD1 matches at 8 bases. CDR3 length: 16 residues. CDR1 is SGHTA and CDR2 is FQGTGA in the germline V gene. V gave up 1 base and J gave up 5 bases; unmatched junction bases: 8. Partial CDR3 DNA: TGTGCCAGCAGCTTAAGCTCGGGACAGGAGGAAGATACG. It yields the protein CASSLSSGQEEDT. The entire CDR3 protein reads CASSLSSGQEEDTQYF.

This clone was detected many times. The read comes to an end 3 residues before the CDR3 does, leaving the germline J gene to fill in the end. The rearrangement links TRBV7-2 to TRBJ2-2; maybe TRBD1 (5 bases). CDR3 length: 14 amino acids. Trimming left V 1 base short and J 3 bases short, with 6 bases between. Germline CDR1 SGHTA, CDR2 FQGNSA. Partial CDR3 DNA: TGTGCCAGCAGCTTAGGACAGTACACCGGGGAG. Translation gives CASSLGQYTGE. The full CDR3 reads CASSLGQYTGELFF.

This clone showed up many times. The read stops 3 residues short of the end of the CDR3; the missing end is completed from the germline J gene. The chain joins TRBV19 to TRBJ2-1, with D perhaps TRBD2 (6 bases). V lost 5 bases and J 5 bases, leaving 13 bases between the germline ends. The CDR3 contains 14 residues. The germline V gene has CDR1 LNHDA and CDR2 SQIVND (reference sequence). CDR3 DNA, as far as it was read: TGTGCCAGTAGTGGACCTGGGGGGAACAATGAG. Encoded protein: CASSGPGGNNE. The full CDR3 protein reads CASSGPGGNNEQFF.

The table lists this clone with a few counts. At one boundary the junction diverges from the germline segment, which might be a read error. The read ends 3 residues before the CDR3 terminus; that terminus is restored from the germline J gene. This chain joins TRBV18 and TRBJ1-3; unclear D gene. The germline gives CDR1 KGHSH, CDR2 LQKENI. The CDR3 is 14 amino acids. CDR3 in amino acids: CASSPVDSGNTIYF. Incomplete CDR3 DNA: TGTGCCAGCTCACCGGTCGACTCTGGAAACACA.

This clone was found a few times. The missing CDR3 end, 3 residues past where the read stops, is filled in from the germline J gene. The chain employs TRBV5-8 and TRBJ2-7; 8 bases are shared with TRBD1. Trimming took 0 bases from V and 6 from J; bases not matched to a gene: 5. CDR1 is SGHTS, CDR2 YDEGEE, per germline. This CDR3 is built from 14 residues. The sequenced part of the CDR3 DNA is TGTGCCAGCAGCTTGGGGGCCAGGGGGCGCGAG. The encoded protein is CASSLGARGRE. The complete CDR3 protein is CASSLGARGREQYF.